This record concerns one T cell receptor beta chain sequence. The target antigen is unknown. The record originates from a study of T cells in Graves' hyperthyroidism and ophthalmopathy. Study observations and caveats: Ophthalmopathy prediction by the model preceded onset by a median roughly 6 months. Classification by a 13 V-J model distinguished ophthalmopathy from stable hyperthyroidism.

Amplification targeted TCR beta CDR3 regions from RNA transcripts. During a first-round RT-PCR of the TCR CDR3, the HTBI primer set was used. MiXCR, applied by TCRdb to the multiplex PCR reads, yields one record per CDR3 protein. The sample shows approximately 640,000 distinct CDR3 sequences, about 45% of them seen only once. Exclusion criteria comprised uncontrolled infection, other autoimmune disease, pregnancy or lactation. This CDR3 is 13 amino acids long. Germline V gene sequence: CDR1 SGDLS, CDR2 YYNGEE. This chain joins TRBV9 and TRBJ1-5; D is undetermined. The sample was peripheral blood or thyroid tissue (not recorded which). The source of this sequence is an adult man with Graves' disease, either hyperthyroidism or ophthalmopathy (not recorded which). DNA of the CDR3: TGTGCTACGTCCGGGGATAGCAATCAGCCCCAGCATTTT. Protein product: CATSGDSNQPQHF. Full variable domain (remainder filled in from reference TRBV9 and TRBJ1-5): DSGVTQTPKHLITATGQRVTLRCSPRSGDLSVYWYQQSLDQGLQFLIQYYNGEERAKGNILERFSAQQFPDLHSELNLSSLELGDSALYFCATSGDSNQPQHFGDGTRLSIL.